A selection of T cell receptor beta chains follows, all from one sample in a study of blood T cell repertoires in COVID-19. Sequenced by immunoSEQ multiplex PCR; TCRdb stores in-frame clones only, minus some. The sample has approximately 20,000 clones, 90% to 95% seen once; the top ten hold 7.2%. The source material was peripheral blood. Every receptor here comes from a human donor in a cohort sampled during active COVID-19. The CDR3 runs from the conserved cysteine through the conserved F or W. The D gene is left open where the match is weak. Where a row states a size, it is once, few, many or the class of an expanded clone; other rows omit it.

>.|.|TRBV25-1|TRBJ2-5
TGTGCCAGCAGTCGTAAAGAGACCCAGTACTTC
CASSRKETQYF
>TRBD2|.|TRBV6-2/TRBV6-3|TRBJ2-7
TGTGCCAGCAGTTCCCATGGGACTAGCGGCTACGAGCAGTACTTC
CASSSHGTSGYEQYF
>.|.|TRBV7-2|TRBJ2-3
TGTGCCAGCAGCTTAGATTACAGCCAGTATACGCAGTATTTT
CASSLDYSQYTQYF
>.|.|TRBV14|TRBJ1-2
TGTGCCAGCAGCCAAGAGCCAGGGTTTAACTATGGCTACACCTTC
CASSQEPGFNYGYTF
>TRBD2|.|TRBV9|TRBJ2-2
TGTGCCAGCAGCGTAGTTGCGGGAGTTAACACTGGGGAGCTGTTTTTT
CASSVVAGVNTGELFF
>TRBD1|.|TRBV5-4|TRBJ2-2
TGTGCCAGCAGTTCCGGACAGGGGGCGGACACCGGGGAGCTGTTTTTT
CASSSGQGADTGELFF
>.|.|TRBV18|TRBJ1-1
TGTGCCAGCTCACCTGGAGTGAACACTGAAGCTTTCTTT
CASSPGVNTEAFF
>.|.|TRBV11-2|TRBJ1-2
TGTGCCAGCAGCTTAGTGGGGCAGGTCTATGGCTACACCTTC
CASSLVGQVYGYTF
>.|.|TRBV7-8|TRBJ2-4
TGTGCCAGCAGCCCAGGAGGGGGCAGGACCAAAAACATTCAGTACTTC
CASSPGGGRTKNIQYF
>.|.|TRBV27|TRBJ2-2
TGTGCCAGCAGTTTGGAGTGGGTAAGCACCGGGGAGCTGTTTTTT
CASSLEWVSTGELFF
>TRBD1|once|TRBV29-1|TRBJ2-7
TGCAGCGTTGGGTACAGGGGTTCTATCTACGAGCAGTACTTC
CSVGYRGSIYEQYF
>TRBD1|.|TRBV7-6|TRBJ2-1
TGTGCCAGCAGCCAACCCCAGACAGGGAACAATGAGCAGTTCTTC
CASSQPQTGNNEQFF
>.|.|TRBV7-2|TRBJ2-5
TGTGCCAGCAGCCCTACTACCTTACAAGAGACCCAGTACTTC
CASSPTTLQETQYF
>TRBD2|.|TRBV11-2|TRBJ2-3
TGTGCCAGCAGCGAGAGGACTAGCGGGGGGTCAGATACGCAGTATTTT
CASSERTSGGSDTQYF
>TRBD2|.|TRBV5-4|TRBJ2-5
TGTGCCAGCAGTTTGGTCGGGAGGGCCTTAGAGACCCAGTACTTC
CASSLVGRALETQYF
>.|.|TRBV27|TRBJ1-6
TGTGCCAGCAGCTACCTCGGGGAGGTCGGTTCACCCCTCCACTTT
CASSYLGEVGSPLHF
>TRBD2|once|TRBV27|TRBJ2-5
TGTGCCAGCAGTCCAGGGGGACAGGGACTAGCGGGAGCTGGGACCCAGTACTTC
CASSPGGQGLAGAGTQYF
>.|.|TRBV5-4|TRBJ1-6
TGTGCCAGCAGTTCCATGGGCCGGTATAATTCACCCCTCCACTTT
CASSSMGRYNSPLHF
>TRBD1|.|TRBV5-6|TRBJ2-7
TGTGCCAGCAGCTTGGTAGGGGGCCACGAGCAGTACTTC
CASSLVGGHEQYF
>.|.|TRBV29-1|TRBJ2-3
TGCAGCGTTGATCTAACAGATACGCAGTATTTT
CSVDLTDTQYF
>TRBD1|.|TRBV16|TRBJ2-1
TGTGCCAGCAGCCAACGGGGACAGGGGTTTTCCTACAATGAGCAGTTCTTC
CASSQRGQGFSYNEQFF
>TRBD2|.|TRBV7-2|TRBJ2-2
TGTGCCAGCAGCTTTGGCGGGGGGGCCAACACCGGGGAGCTGTTTTTT
CASSFGGGANTGELFF
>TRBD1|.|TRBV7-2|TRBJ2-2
TGTGCCAGCAGCTTAGGGCAGGGGGCCGGCGGGGAGCTGTTTTTT
CASSLGQGAGGELFF
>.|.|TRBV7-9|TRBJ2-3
TGTGCCAGCAGCTTAACACCGGGAGATACGCAGTATTTT
CASSLTPGDTQYF